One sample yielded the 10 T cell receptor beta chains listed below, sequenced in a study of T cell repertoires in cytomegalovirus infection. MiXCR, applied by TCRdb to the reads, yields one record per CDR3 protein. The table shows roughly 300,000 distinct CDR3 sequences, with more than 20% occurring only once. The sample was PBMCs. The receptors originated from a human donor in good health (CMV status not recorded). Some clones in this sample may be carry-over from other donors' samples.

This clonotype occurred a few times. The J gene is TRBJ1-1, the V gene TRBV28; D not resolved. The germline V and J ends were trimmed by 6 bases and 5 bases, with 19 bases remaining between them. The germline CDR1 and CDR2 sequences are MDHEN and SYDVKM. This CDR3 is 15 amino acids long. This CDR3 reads CASSPTGGFGTEAFF. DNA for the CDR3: TGTGCCAGCAGCCCCACGGGAGGGTTTGGTACTGAAGCTTTCTTT.

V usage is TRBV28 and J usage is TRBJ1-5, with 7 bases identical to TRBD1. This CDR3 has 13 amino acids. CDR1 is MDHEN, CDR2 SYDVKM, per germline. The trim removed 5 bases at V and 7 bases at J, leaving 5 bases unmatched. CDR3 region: CASSTGVRQPQHF. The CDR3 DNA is TGTGCCAGCAGTACAGGGGTAAGACAGCCCCAGCATTTT.

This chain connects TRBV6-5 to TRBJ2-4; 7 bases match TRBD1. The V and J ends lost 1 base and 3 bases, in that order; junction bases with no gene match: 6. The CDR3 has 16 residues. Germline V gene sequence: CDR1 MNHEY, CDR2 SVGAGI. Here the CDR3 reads CASSYLGGDGKNIQYF. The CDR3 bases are TGTGCCAGCAGTTACTTAGGGGGCGACGGCAAAAACATTCAGTACTTC.

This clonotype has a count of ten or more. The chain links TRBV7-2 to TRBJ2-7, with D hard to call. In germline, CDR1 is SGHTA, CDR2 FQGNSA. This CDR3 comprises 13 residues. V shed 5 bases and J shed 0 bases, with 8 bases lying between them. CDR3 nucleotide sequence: TGTGCCAGCAGCCGCGACAACTCCTACGAGCAGTACTTC. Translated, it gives CASSRDNSYEQYF.

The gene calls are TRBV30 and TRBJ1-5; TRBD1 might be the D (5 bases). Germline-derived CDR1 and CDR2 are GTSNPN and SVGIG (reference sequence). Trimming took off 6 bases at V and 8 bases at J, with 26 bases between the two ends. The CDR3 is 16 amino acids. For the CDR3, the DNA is TGTGCCTGCACCGAGCGACGGGGCGCACCCGGAGAGCCCCAGCATTTT. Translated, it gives CACTERRGAPGEPQHF.

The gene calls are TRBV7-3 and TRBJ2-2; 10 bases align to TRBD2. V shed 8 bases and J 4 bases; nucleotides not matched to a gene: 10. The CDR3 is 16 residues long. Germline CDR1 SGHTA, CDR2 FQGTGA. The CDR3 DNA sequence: TGTGCCAGCTGCCCCCCAGCGGGGGGGACCACCGGGGAGCTGTTTTTT. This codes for CASCPPAGGTTGELFF.

As DNA, the CDR3 is TGTGCCAGCAGCGGACAGCCGTACTATAATTCACCCCTCCACTTT. Translation gives CASSGQPYYNSPLHF. The chain is built from TRBV14 and TRBJ1-6; TRBD1 might be the D (6 bases). The V end was cut by 5 bases, the J end by 3 bases, with 11 bases between. The CDR3 runs to 15 residues. Germline V lookup: CDR1 SGHDN, CDR2 FVKESK.

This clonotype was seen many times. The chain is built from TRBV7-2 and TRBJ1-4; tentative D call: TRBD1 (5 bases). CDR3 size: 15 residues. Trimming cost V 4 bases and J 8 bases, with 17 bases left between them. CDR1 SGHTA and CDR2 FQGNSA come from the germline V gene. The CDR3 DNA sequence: TGTGCCAGCAGCTCCCCCGGGACTCCTGGGGAAAAACTGTTTTTT. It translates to CASSSPGTPGEKLFF.

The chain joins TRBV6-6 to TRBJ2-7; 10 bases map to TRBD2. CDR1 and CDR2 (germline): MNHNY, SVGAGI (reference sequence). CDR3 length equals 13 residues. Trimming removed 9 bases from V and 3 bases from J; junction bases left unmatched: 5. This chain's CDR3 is CASLAGDNYEQYF. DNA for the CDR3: TGTGCCAGTCTAGCGGGGGACAACTACGAGCAGTACTTC.

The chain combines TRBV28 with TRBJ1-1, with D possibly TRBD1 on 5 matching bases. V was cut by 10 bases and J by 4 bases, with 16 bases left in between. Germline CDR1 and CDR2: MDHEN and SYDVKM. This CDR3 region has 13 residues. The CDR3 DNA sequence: TGTGCCACCGTCCCTCAGGGTGGCACTGAAGCTTTCTTT. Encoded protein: CATVPQGGTEAFF.